This entry lists 32 T cell receptor beta chains sequenced from one sample in a study of early T cells in non-severe SARS-CoV-2 infection. TCRdb passed the 5' RACE reads through MiXCR, listing each CDR3 protein once. Of 50,000 or so distinct CDR3 sequences listed, roughly 13% are singletons. Material for sequencing was whole blood. The receptors come from an adult who was a healthcare worker with PCR-confirmed SARS-CoV-2 infection or an uninfected control (not recorded which).

This clonotype turned up a few times. Written as DNA, the CDR3 is TGTGCCAGCAGCTTAGAGCTTAGTGGCGGGACTGGCAGCTGGGCTGGGGCCAACGTCCTGACTTTC. It yields the protein CASSLELSGGTGSWAGANVLTF. The chain carries TRBV7-2 and TRBJ2-6; D possibly corresponds to TRBD2 (6 bases). Germline lookup yields CDR1 SGHTA and CDR2 FQGNSA. CDR3 length: 22 amino acids. The ends were cut back, 1 base at V and 2 bases at J, with 27 bases in the middle.

This clonotype was seen ten or more times. V gene TRBV28 combines with J gene TRBJ2-1, with 7 positions matching TRBD2. CDR1 is MDHEN and CDR2 is SYDVKM in the germline V gene. The CDR3 contains 15 residues. V gave up 5 bases and J gave up 9 bases; unmatched junction bases: 13. The CDR3 region is CASSRGVWDDTEQFF. The CDR3 bases are TGTGCCAGCAGTCGGGGGGTTTGGGATGATACTGAGCAGTTCTTC.

This clonotype was observed a few times. V is TRBV19 and J is TRBJ2-6, with 12 bases identical to TRBD1. This CDR3 has 17 residues. The germline CDR1 and CDR2 sequences are LNHDA and SQIVND (reference sequence). The V and J ends lost 10 bases and 2 bases, in that order; junction bases with no gene match: 9. This chain's CDR3 is CATHPGTGGPGANVLTF. CDR3 nucleotide sequence: TGTGCCACTCACCCCGGGACAGGGGGCCCTGGGGCCAACGTCCTGACTTTC.

This clonotype has at least ten counts. The rearrangement uses TRBV28 and TRBJ2-7; 7 bases map to TRBD1. This CDR3 has 16 residues. V gave up 6 bases and J gave up 1 base; unmatched junction bases: 12. Germline lookup yields CDR1 MDHEN and CDR2 SYDVKM. The CDR3 sequence: CASSSLQGLGSYEQYF. The DNA for the CDR3 is TGTGCCAGCAGCTCTCTACAGGGGCTGGGGTCCTACGAGCAGTACTTC. Combining the CDR3 with reference TRBV28 and TRBJ2-7 gives the whole variable domain DVKVTQSSRYLVKRTGEKVFLECVQDMDHENMFWYRQDPGLGLRLIYFSYDVKMKEKGDIPEGYSVSREKKERFSLILESASTNQTSMYLCASSSLQGLGSYEQYFGPGTRLTVT.

The rearrangement joins TRBV29-1 to TRBJ2-7; D unresolved. Germline-derived CDR1 and CDR2 are SQVTM and ANQGSEA. Trimming stripped 1 base from V and 3 bases from J, with 13 bases between. This CDR3 is built from 14 residues. CDR3 sequence (DNA): TGCAGCGTTGAAGGTGCAGGAAGGGACTACGAGCAGTACTTC. The encoded protein is CSVEGAGRDYEQYF.

The chain has TRBV21-1 and TRBJ1-1. TRBV21-1 is reported as a pseudogene. This CDR3 spans 10 amino acids. DNA for the CDR3: TGTGCCAGCGTTGTTGCTGAAGCTTTCTTT. This sequence encodes CASVVAEAFF.

V and J are TRBV12-5 and TRBJ2-7; D may match TRBD1 or TRBD2 (5 bases each). CDR3 length equals 12 residues. The V and J ends lost 9 bases and 2 bases respectively, with 11 bases between them. Germline CDR1 LGHNT, CDR2 FRNRAP. The CDR3 coding sequence is TGTGCTAGAAGGGACGCTGCCTACGAGCAGTACTTC. Protein sequence: CARRDAAYEQYF.

This clonotype was counted between two and nine times. V is TRBV4-1 and J is TRBJ1-5; D is undetermined. Germline loops: CDR1 MGHRA, CDR2 YSYEKL. V lost 3 bases and J 3 bases, leaving 12 bases between the germline ends. The CDR3 contains 15 residues. The CDR3 here is CASSHNTASNQPQHF. The CDR3 DNA reads as TGCGCCAGCAGCCATAATACAGCCTCCAATCAGCCCCAGCATTTT.

This clonotype was detected only a few times. The chain carries TRBV12-3 or TRBV12-4 and TRBJ1-1, with D possibly TRBD1 on 5 matching bases. V lost 7 bases to trimming and J lost 4 bases, with 22 bases between them. There are 16 residues in the CDR3. The CDR3: CASTPRAGSLVTEAFF. DNA of the CDR3: TGTGCCAGCACCCCGAGGGCAGGGAGCTTGGTCACTGAAGCTTTCTTT.

V usage is TRBV6-1 and J usage is TRBJ1-6, with D possibly matching TRBD1 (5 bases). V was trimmed by 9 bases and J by 7 bases, leaving 19 bases between them. Germline V gene lookup returns CDR1 MNHNS and CDR2 SASEGT. This CDR3 has 15 residues. CDR3 nucleotide sequence: TGTGCCAGTAACCGGGACGCTCTGAGAAATTCACCCCTCCACTTT. It specifies CASNRDALRNSPLHF.

The V call is TRBV5-1, the J call TRBJ2-7, with 7 bases lining up with TRBD1. The CDR3 totals 14 residues. CDR1 and CDR2 (germline): SGHRS, YFSETQ. V gave up 7 bases and J gave up 3 bases; unmatched junction bases: 10. The CDR3 protein is CASRQWTGNYEQYF. The CDR3 DNA reads TGCGCCAGCCGACAATGGACAGGAAACTACGAGCAGTACTTC. Using reference TRBV5-1 and TRBJ2-7 for the parts outside the CDR3, the full variable domain is KAGVTQTPRYLIKTRGQQVTLSCSPISGHRSVSWYQQTPGQGLQFLFEYFSETQRNKGNFPGRFSGRQFSNSRSEMNVSTLELGDSALYLCASRQWTGNYEQYFGPGTRLTVT.

The gene calls are TRBV6-5 and TRBJ2-2; TRBD2 might be the D (5 bases). Trimming removed 4 bases from V and 5 bases from J, with 8 bases in between. Germline CDR1 MNHEY, CDR2 SVGAGI. CDR3 length: 13 amino acids. The CDR3 DNA is TGTGCCAGCAGTTCCCCGGGGACCGGGGAGCTGTTTTTT. Translation: CASSSPGTGELFF.

This clonotype was counted between two and nine times. The chain joins TRBV9 to TRBJ2-7; D tentatively fits TRBD1 or TRBD2 (7 bases each). This CDR3 is 15 amino acids long. The V gene lost 3 bases and the J gene lost 2 bases, with 15 bases spanning the gap. Germline-derived CDR1 and CDR2 are SGDLS and YYNGEE. This CDR3 is CASSEGAGATYEQYF. The DNA for the CDR3 is TGTGCCAGCAGCGAGGGGGCGGGAGCCACCTACGAGCAGTACTTC. Complete variable domain (other parts from reference TRBV9 and TRBJ2-7): DSGVTQTPKHLITATGQRVTLRCSPRSGDLSVYWYQQSLDQGLQFLIQYYNGEERAKGNILERFSAQQFPDLHSELNLSSLELGDSALYFCASSEGAGATYEQYFGPGTRLTVT.

The V gene is TRBV19, the J gene TRBJ2-1; no firm D call. The CDR3 has 16 amino acids. With 5 bases removed from V and 3 bases from J, the gap between germline ends came to 17 bases. Germline assignment: CDR1 LNHDA and CDR2 SQIVND (reference sequence). In DNA, the CDR3 is TGTGCCAGTAGTTACCTTCCATCCTCCAACTACAATGAGCAGTTCTTC. Its translation is CASSYLPSSNYNEQFF.

This clonotype was recorded many times. CDR3 sequence: CASRGQGRANTEAFF. DNA of the CDR3: TGTGCCAGCAGGGGACAGGGACGGGCGAACACTGAAGCTTTCTTT. The chain carries TRBV6-2 or TRBV6-3 and TRBJ1-1, with 9 bases fitting TRBD1. The trim removed 6 bases at V and 1 base at J, leaving 6 bases unmatched. Germline CDR1 is MNHEY and CDR2 is SVGEGT. This CDR3 comprises 15 residues.

The rearrangement joins TRBV20-1 to TRBJ2-7; the D gene could be TRBD1 or TRBD2 (5 bases each). The germline V gene encodes CDR1 DFQATT and CDR2 SNEGSKA (reference sequence). CDR3 length: 21 residues. V shed 5 bases and J shed 6 bases, with 41 bases lying between them. CDR3 region: CSAFYVRVTGTTPVIGGEQYF. The CDR3 nucleotides are TGCAGTGCTTTCTACGTTCGAGTCACCGGGACGACCCCAGTCATAGGTGGCGAGCAGTACTTC.

This clonotype was seen repeatedly, ten times or more. The genes are TRBV12-3 or TRBV12-4 and TRBJ2-7; 10 nucleotides align to TRBD1. V lost 5 bases and J lost 1; bases outside the gene matches: 5. The CDR3 runs to 15 residues. The CDR3 region has the DNA TGTGCCAGCAGTCTGGGACAGGGGATTTCCTACGAGCAGTACTTC. Its protein product is CASSLGQGISYEQYF.

This clonotype appeared many times. The V and J genes are TRBV5-5 and TRBJ2-3, with a weak D call TRBD2 (6 bases). Germline assignment: CDR1 SGHKS and CDR2 YYEKEE (reference sequence). The CDR3 has 15 residues. With 7 bases removed from V and 0 bases from J, the gap between germline ends came to 15 bases. CDR3 nucleotide sequence: TGTGCCAGCCCTCCACCCGGGACTAGCACAGATACGCAGTATTTT. Translating gives CASPPPGTSTDTQYF.

This clonotype was found many times. This sequence joins TRBV24-1 and TRBJ2-3; 14 nucleotides match TRBD2. CDR1 is KGHDR and CDR2 is SFDVKD in the germline V gene. V trimming: 6 bases; J trimming: 0 bases; junction bases outside the gene matches: 4. CDR3 length equals 17 residues. For the CDR3, the DNA is TGTGCCACCAGTCAACGGACTAGCGGGAGGAGCACAGATACGCAGTATTTT. Its protein product is CATSQRTSGRSTDTQYF.

This clonotype has just one count. The genes are TRBV14 and TRBJ2-3, with 9 bases aligning to TRBD2. The CDR3 has 20 residues. Germline-derived CDR1 and CDR2 are SGHDN and FVKESK. The junction had 16 bases not matched to a gene; V was cut back by 0 bases and J by 3 bases. The CDR3 loop reads CASSQELYPSVAGETDTQYF. The CDR3 DNA sequence: TGTGCCAGCAGCCAAGAACTGTACCCCTCCGTAGCGGGAGAAACAGATACGCAGTATTTT. Full variable domain (remainder filled in from reference TRBV14 and TRBJ2-3): EAGVTQFPSHSVIEKGQTVTLRCDPISGHDNLYWYRRVMGKEIKFLLHFVKESKQDESGMPNNRFLAERTGGTYSTLKVQPAELEDSGVYFCASSQELYPSVAGETDTQYFGPGTRLTVL.

This clonotype has a handful of counts. The V and J genes are TRBV18 and TRBJ1-5; D is undetermined. This CDR3 has 12 residues. Trimming removed 5 bases from V and 12 bases from J, with 14 bases in between. Germline V lookup: CDR1 KGHSH, CDR2 LQKENI. The CDR3: CASSSDGGFQHF. The CDR3 coding sequence is TGTGCCAGCTCATCCGATGGAGGCTTCCAGCATTTT.

CDR3 sequence (DNA): TGCGCCAGCAGCTTGCTAGCTAGCGGGAGTAACGAGCAGTACTTC. It translates to CASSLLASGSNEQYF. This chain uses TRBV5-1 with TRBJ2-7, with 10 bases matching TRBD2. Germline-derived CDR1 and CDR2 are SGHRS and YFSETQ. The trim removed 1 base at V and 5 bases at J, leaving 6 bases unmatched. The CDR3 extends over 15 amino acids.

This clonotype was seen many times. This sequence joins TRBV6-1 and TRBJ1-1; TRBD1 matches 7 bases. The CDR3 is 14 amino acids. Germline V gives CDR1 MNHNS, CDR2 SASEGT. V was clipped by 10 bases and J by 0 bases; unmatched bases: 8. CDR3 sequence reads: CATTLDRLNTEAFF. The CDR3 DNA sequence: TGTGCCACCACCCTGGACAGGTTGAACACTGAAGCTTTCTTT.

The sample holds many counts of this clonotype. The chain carries TRBV18 and TRBJ1-1, with a possible D match to TRBD1 (5 bases). The CDR3 has 13 amino acids. The germline V gene encodes CDR1 KGHSH and CDR2 LQKENI. Trimming removed 4 bases from V and 6 bases from J, with 12 bases in between. The CDR3 region is CASSLNDRSEAFF. The CDR3 DNA sequence: TGTGCCAGCTCACTGAATGACAGATCTGAAGCTTTCTTT.

This clonotype was detected only a few times. This chain links TRBV20-1 with TRBJ2-3, with 7 bases that match TRBD2. With 0 bases clipped from V and 1 base from J, the junction kept 4 bases outside the gene matches. Germline-derived CDR1 and CDR2 are DFQATT and SNEGSKA (reference sequence). The CDR3 runs 15 residues. CDR3 in DNA: TGCAGTGCTAGAGATGCCCGGGAGGGCACAGATACGCAGTATTTT. Its protein product is CSARDAREGTDTQYF.

This sequence joins TRBV20-1 and TRBJ1-2; TRBD1 aligns across 10 bases. The CDR3 has 14 amino acids. The trim removed 4 bases at V and 3 bases at J, leaving 5 bases unmatched. Germline assignment: CDR1 DFQATT and CDR2 SNEGSKA (reference sequence). The CDR3: CSAIWDRGDYGYTF. DNA of the CDR3: TGCAGTGCTATTTGGGACAGGGGAGACTATGGCTACACCTTC.

This clonotype was picked up a small number of times. The chain employs TRBV7-3 and TRBJ2-1; no clear D. The CDR3 spans 14 residues. Between the trimmed V and J ends, which lost 4 bases and 1 base, there was a span of 8 bases. Germline V CDR1 and CDR2: SGHTA, FQGTGA. In DNA, the CDR3 is TGTGCCAGCAGCTCCGAAGGGTCCTACAATGAGCAGTTCTTC. Encoded protein: CASSSEGSYNEQFF.

This clonotype appeared many times. The V gene is TRBV3-1, the J gene TRBJ2-1, with 11 nucleotides matching TRBD1. Germline V gene sequence: CDR1 LGHDT, CDR2 YNNKEL (reference sequence). This CDR3 is 15 amino acids long. Germline trimming cut 3 bases from V and 5 bases from J; bases unmatched to any gene: 3. The CDR3 DNA follows: TGTGCCAGCAGCCACCCGGGACAGGGGGACAATGAGCAGTTCTTC. Encoded protein: CASSHPGQGDNEQFF.

This clonotype has at least ten counts. The chain is built from TRBV18 and TRBJ1-4; D possibly corresponds to TRBD1 (5 bases). The CDR3 consists of 16 residues. Per germline, CDR1 KGHSH and CDR2 LQKENI. Trimming shortened V by 5 bases and J by 1 base, and 14 bases separated the two germline ends. The CDR3 reads CASSLGGEGTNEKLFF. The CDR3 DNA follows: TGTGCCAGCTCATTGGGAGGGGAAGGAACTAATGAAAAACTGTTTTTT.

This clonotype was counted many times. V and J are TRBV7-3 and TRBJ2-6; D not resolved. Germline V CDR1 and CDR2: SGHTA, FQGTGA. The V and J ends lost 3 bases and 4 bases respectively, with 10 bases between them. The CDR3 totals 15 residues. CDR3 sequence reads: CASSFPAAGANVLTF. In DNA form, the CDR3 reads TGTGCCAGCAGCTTCCCAGCTGCAGGGGCCAACGTCCTGACTTTC.

This clonotype was observed many times. The rearrangement joins TRBV18 to TRBJ2-5; TRBD2 agrees at 15 bases. CDR1 and CDR2 (germline): KGHSH, LQKENI. The CDR3 consists of 18 residues. Trimming cost V 3 bases and J 5 bases; bases outside gene matches: 10. CDR3 in DNA: TGTGCCAGCTCACCGCCGGGACTAGCGGGAGGTCTGAAGGAGACCCAGTACTTC. Translating gives CASSPPGLAGGLKETQYF.

V usage is TRBV20-1 and J usage is TRBJ2-7; no definite D call. The CDR3 spans 11 residues. The V and J ends lost 6 bases and 7 bases respectively, with 13 bases between them. Germline V gene sequence: CDR1 DFQATT, CDR2 SNEGSKA (reference sequence). Here the CDR3 reads CSAPVIGEQYF. The CDR3 coding sequence is TGCAGTGCGCCGGTAATAGGGGAGCAGTACTTC.